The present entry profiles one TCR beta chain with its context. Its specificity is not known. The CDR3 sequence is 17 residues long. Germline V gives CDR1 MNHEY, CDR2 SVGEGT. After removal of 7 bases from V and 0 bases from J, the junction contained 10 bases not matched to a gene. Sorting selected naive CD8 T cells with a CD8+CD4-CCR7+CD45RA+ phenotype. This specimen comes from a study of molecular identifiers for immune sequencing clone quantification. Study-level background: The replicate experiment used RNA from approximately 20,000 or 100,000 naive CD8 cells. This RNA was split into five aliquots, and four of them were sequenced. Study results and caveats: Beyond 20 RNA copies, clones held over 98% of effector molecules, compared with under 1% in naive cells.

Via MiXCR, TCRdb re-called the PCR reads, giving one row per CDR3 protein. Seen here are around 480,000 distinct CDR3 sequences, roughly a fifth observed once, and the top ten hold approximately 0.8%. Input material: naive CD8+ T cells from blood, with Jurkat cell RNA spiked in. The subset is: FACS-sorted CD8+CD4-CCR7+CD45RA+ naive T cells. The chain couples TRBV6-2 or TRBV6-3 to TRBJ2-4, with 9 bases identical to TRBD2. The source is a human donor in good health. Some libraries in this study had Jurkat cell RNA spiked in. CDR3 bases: TGTGCCAGCACCCCGCGGGGGGGGAGGCTAGCCAAAAACATTCAGTACTTC. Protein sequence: CASTPRGGRLAKNIQYF.